The next 5 T cell receptor beta chains were all read from a single sample in a study of T-cell memory formation after mild COVID-19. TCRdb reprocessed the 5' RACE reads via MiXCR and lists one record per CDR3 protein. The repertoire includes under 650,000 distinct CDR3 sequences, roughly 18% of them detected once, and 12% sits in the top ten. What was sequenced was PBMCs or a T cell subset sorted from them (not recorded which). The receptors were gathered from an adult woman who had mild COVID-19 (a few samples of this study predate the infection). Cell type and time point are not known.

This clonotype was detected a few times. This chain connects TRBV19 to TRBJ1-5; D gene ambiguous. V lost 8 bases, J lost 1 base, and 12 bases lay in between. The CDR3 spans 14 residues. CDR1 is LNHDA and CDR2 is SQIVND in the germline V gene (reference sequence). The DNA for the CDR3 is TGTGCCAGTCGCCGGGCGGCGAGCAATCAGCCCCAGCATTTT. Residues: CASRRAASNQPQHF.

At least ten counts were recorded for this clonotype. This sequence joins TRBV4-1 and TRBJ2-1; 7 bases align to TRBD1. The CDR3 has 17 amino acids. V dropped 4 bases and J dropped 3; count of bases not matched to a gene: 12. Germline lookup yields CDR1 MGHRA and CDR2 YSYEKL. CDR3 in amino acids: CASSLLRTDRLYNEQFF. The CDR3 nucleotides read TGCGCCAGCAGCCTTCTCCGAACGGACAGGCTCTACAATGAGCAGTTCTTC.

The V and J genes are TRBV6-6 and TRBJ1-1; a possible D gene is TRBD1 (6 bases). With 8 bases removed from V and 9 bases from J, the gap between germline ends came to 19 bases. Germline assignment: CDR1 MNHNY and CDR2 SVGAGI (reference sequence). The CDR3 is 13 amino acids. This CDR3 is CASAPMGAAKAFF. The CDR3 DNA follows: TGTGCCAGCGCCCCTATGGGGGCTGCTAAAGCTTTCTTT.

The gene calls are TRBV7-2 and TRBJ2-2; 7 bases are a match to TRBD1. Germline trimming cut 4 bases from V and 0 bases from J; bases unmatched to any gene: 2. Per the germline V gene, CDR1 is SGHTA and CDR2 is FQGNSA. This CDR3 contains 15 residues. The CDR3 sequence: CASSYTGANTGELFF. The CDR3 region has the DNA TGTGCCAGCAGCTACACAGGGGCGAACACCGGGGAGCTGTTTTTT. The full variable domain, its missing parts supplied by reference TRBV7-2 and TRBJ2-2, is GAGVSQSPSNKVTEKGKDVELRCDPISGHTALYWYRQSLGQGLEFLIYFQGNSAPDKSGLPSDRFSAERTGGSVSTLTIQRTQQEDSAVYLCASSYTGANTGELFFGEGSRLTVL.

A few counts support this clonotype. This rearrangement joins TRBV11-1 to TRBJ2-2; the D is unclear. The CDR3 spans 16 residues. Between the trimmed V and J ends, which lost 3 bases and 3 bases, there was a span of 14 bases. CDR1 is SGHAT and CDR2 is FQDESV in the germline V gene (reference sequence). The CDR3 protein is CASSFAANHYTGELFF. The CDR3 DNA sequence: TGTGCCAGCAGCTTCGCAGCCAACCACTACACCGGGGAGCTGTTTTTT.